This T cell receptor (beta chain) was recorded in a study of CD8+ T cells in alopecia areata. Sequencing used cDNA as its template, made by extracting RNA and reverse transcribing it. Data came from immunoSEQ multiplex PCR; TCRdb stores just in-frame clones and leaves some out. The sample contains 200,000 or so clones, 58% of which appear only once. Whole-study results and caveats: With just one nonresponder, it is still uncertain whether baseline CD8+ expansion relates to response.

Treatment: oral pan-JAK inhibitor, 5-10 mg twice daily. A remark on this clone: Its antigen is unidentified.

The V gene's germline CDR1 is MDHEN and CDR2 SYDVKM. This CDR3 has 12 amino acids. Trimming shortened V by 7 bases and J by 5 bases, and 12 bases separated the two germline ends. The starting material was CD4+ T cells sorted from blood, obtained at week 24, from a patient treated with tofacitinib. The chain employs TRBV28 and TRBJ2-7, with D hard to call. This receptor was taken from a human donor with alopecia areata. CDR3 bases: TGTGCCAGCACCCAAGGCCTCCACGAGCAGTACTTC. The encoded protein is CASTQGLHEQYF.